This TCR beta chain emerged from a study of glioma-infiltrating T cells. TCR alpha and beta CDR3 regions were amplified from RNA using iRepertoire nested multiplex PCR. One-step reverse transcription and amplification started from around 100-400 ng of tissue mRNA or PBMC total RNA. TCRdb reanalysed the multiplex PCR reads using MiXCR and keeps one entry per CDR3 protein. The data hold 90,000 to 100,000 distinct CDR3 sequences, with around 37% observed a single time. This clonotype has at least ten counts. The antigen is unknown. General study findings and limits: Tissue-blood divergence was below expectation in non-neoplastic patients, above in gliomas.

The V and J ends lost 5 bases and 1 base respectively, with 11 bases between them. The CDR3 sequence is 15 residues long. CDR1 and CDR2 (germline): SGHVS, FQNEAQ. Source material: glioma tissue, nonneoplastic brain tissue, or PBMCs (not recorded which). This sequence was found in a human donor with low-grade glioma or glioblastoma, undergoing nonglioma brain surgery, or in good health (not recorded which). J is TRBJ2-2 and V is TRBV7-8, with D perhaps matching TRBD1 (6 bases). CDR3 sequence: CASSVPGQNTGELFF. CDR3 in DNA: TGTGCCAGCAGCGTGCCGGGACAGAACACCGGGGAGCTGTTTTTT. Drawing the rest from reference TRBV7-8 and TRBJ2-2, the complete variable domain is GAGVSQSPRYKVAKRGQDVALRCDPISGHVSLFWYQQALGQGPEFLTYFQNEAQLDKSGLPSDRFFAERPEGSVSTLKIQRTQQEDSAVYLCASSVPGQNTGELFFGEGSRLTVL.